This T cell receptor (beta chain) emerged from a study of blood T cell repertoires in COVID-19. The V end lost 3 bases, the J end lost 1 base, and 9 bases lay between the germline ends. There are 13 residues in the CDR3. Germline values: CDR1 SQVTM, CDR2 ANQGSEA. The sample holds a few counts of this clone. Per the authors' pipeline: From reference gene primer amplification, estimates of nucleated cell counts were derived. Generated by immunoSEQ multiplex PCR, the TCRdb table keeps only in-frame clones and is missing some. V, J and clone size derive from that table, while D and trimming were established from the DNA sequence. The table has about 280,000 clones, 75% to 85% seen once.

This sequence originates from a man in his fifties with active or convalescent COVID-19. Sequenced: peripheral blood. J is TRBJ1-1 and V is TRBV29-1; no definite D call. CDR3 residues: CSVERQTNTEAFF. In DNA, the CDR3 is TGCAGCGTTGAGCGGCAGACGAACACTGAAGCTTTCTTT.